The 15 T cell receptor beta chains in this list originate from one sample, sequenced in a study of OX40 agonist ivuxolimab in advanced cancers. The library was generated by the immunoSEQ multiplex PCR assay. Here the immuneACCESS table is served through TCRdb, limited to in-frame sequences with V and J called. Missing clones are a known gap in these copies; in checked studies unresolved V genes cover under half, and the rest lacks a known reason. A total of 55,000 to 80,000 clones appear in this sample, 80% to 90% of them only once. Around 12% of the sample belongs to the ten largest clones. The specimen comprised CD4+ or CD8+ T cells sorted from blood, sampled in a trial of the OX40 agonist ivuxolimab. Receptor source: an adult with an advanced solid tumor such as melanoma, head and neck, liver or kidney cancer.

Note on this clone: In the same sample, other DNA sequences code for this CDR3. V and J are TRBV5-4 and TRBJ2-7, with unresolved D. V was pared by 1 base and J by 7 bases, with 9 bases between. Germline assignment: CDR1 SGHNT and CDR2 YYREEE (reference sequence). This CDR3 is built from 12 residues. The CDR3 loop reads CASSLLLGEQYF. The DNA for the CDR3 is TGTGCCAGCAGCTTGCTACTTGGGGAGCAGTACTTC.

The chain combines TRBV4-1 with TRBJ2-3; D call uncertain. CDR3 size: 15 residues. Germline V gene lookup returns CDR1 MGHRA and CDR2 YSYEKL. The V end was cut by 1 base, the J end by 3 bases, with 11 bases between. This CDR3 reads CASSQAWRSTDTQYF. The CDR3 region has the DNA TGCGCCAGCAGCCAAGCATGGCGAAGTACAGATACGCAGTATTTT.

This clone was observed once. The J gene is TRBJ2-7, the V gene TRBV5-6; D not certain. Germline assignment: CDR1 SGHDT and CDR2 YYEEEE. V dropped 4 bases and J dropped 5 bases, with 22 bases sitting between them. The CDR3 runs to 16 residues. Here the CDR3 DNA reads TGTGCCAGCAGCACCCAACACCGGACCTATGGGGACGAGCAGTACTTC. Protein: CASSTQHRTYGDEQYF.

The rearrangement joins TRBV9 to TRBJ2-6, with TRBD1 matching over 8 bases. The CDR3 spans 19 residues. Per the germline V gene, CDR1 is SGDLS and CDR2 is YYNGEE. V trimming: 2 bases; J trimming: 0 bases; junction bases outside the gene matches: 10. DNA of the CDR3: TGTGCCAGCAGCGTTGGGACAGGACAGGTCCGCTCTGGGGCCAACGTCCTGACTTTC. Its translation: CASSVGTGQVRSGANVLTF.

The chain couples TRBV19 to TRBJ1-2; the match to TRBD1 covers 7 bases. CDR1 and CDR2 from the germline V gene are LNHDA and SQIVND (reference sequence). Germline trimming cut 2 bases from V and 2 bases from J; bases unmatched to any gene: 5. This CDR3 comprises 15 residues. Here the CDR3 DNA reads TGTGCCAGTAGTATATCTCCAGGGGGGAACTATGGCTACACCTTC. It is translated as CASSISPGGNYGYTF.

This clone was counted once. V gene TRBV15 combines with J gene TRBJ2-7; 11 nucleotides match TRBD2. The germline V gene encodes CDR1 LNHNV and CDR2 YYDKDF (reference sequence). Trimming at V came to 0 bases and at J to 3 bases, leaving 10 bases not matched to a gene. This CDR3 comprises 18 residues. The CDR3 DNA sequence: TGTGCCACCAGCAGAGAGAGATCACTAGCGGGAGTGGGCTACGAGCAGTACTTC. Amino acids: CATSRERSLAGVGYEQYF. The full variable domain, rest sourced from reference TRBV15 and TRBJ2-7, is DAMVIQNPRYQVTQFGKPVTLSCSQTLNHNVMYWYQQKSSQAPKLLFHYYDKDFNNEADTPDNFQSRRPNTSFCFLDIRSPGLGDTAMYLCATSRERSLAGVGYEQYFGPGTRLTVT.

The J gene is TRBJ1-1, the V gene TRBV11-2, with unresolved D. Germline V gene data show CDR1 as SGHAT and CDR2 as FQNNGV. Trimming removed 1 base at V and 9 bases at J, with 12 bases between. The CDR3 runs to 13 residues. Here the CDR3 reads CASSLGAQSKAFF. The CDR3 coding sequence is TGTGCCAGCAGCTTAGGGGCACAGAGTAAAGCTTTCTTT.

This clone was seen only a few times. The chain uses TRBV4-1 and TRBJ2-7; tentative D call: TRBD1 (6 bases). The V end lost 1 base, the J end lost 3 bases, and 13 bases lay between the germline ends. The CDR3 runs to 15 residues. Germline loops: CDR1 MGHRA, CDR2 YSYEKL. The CDR3: CASSQALDRRYEQYF. The CDR3 DNA reads as TGCGCCAGCAGCCAAGCCCTAGACAGGCGCTACGAGCAGTACTTC.

This chain links TRBV6-5 with TRBJ1-5; TRBD1 might be the D (5 bases). V shed 2 bases and J shed 6 bases, with 14 bases lying between them. The germline gives CDR1 MNHEY, CDR2 SVGAGI. The CDR3 sequence is 15 residues long. The CDR3 protein is CASSYPVGVGQPQHF. The CDR3 DNA sequence: TGTGCCAGCAGTTACCCCGTGGGGGTAGGTCAGCCCCAGCATTTT.

The chain is built from TRBV6-5 and TRBJ2-7, with 10 bases that match TRBD1. Losses at the gene ends were 2 bases for V and 5 bases for J; bases not matched to a gene: 3. From germline, CDR1 is MNHEY and CDR2 SVGAGI. The CDR3 runs 14 residues. CDR3 DNA sequence: TGTGCCAGCAGTTACGGGACAGGGGTCGACGAGCAGTACTTC. As protein: CASSYGTGVDEQYF.

The gene calls are TRBV7-2 and TRBJ2-5; TRBD2 agrees at 11 bases. Germline CDR1 and CDR2: SGHTA and FQGNSA. V gave up 5 bases and J gave up 5 bases; unmatched junction bases: 7. The CDR3 is 15 residues long. CDR3 DNA: TGTGCCAGCAGCCCAATAGCGGGGGGGCTGGAGACCCAGTACTTC. Its protein is CASSPIAGGLETQYF.

The CDR3: CASSLNRNQPQHF. The CDR3 DNA is TGTGCCAGCAGCTTAAACAGGAATCAGCCCCAGCATTTT. V is TRBV5-6 and J is TRBJ1-5, with D tentatively TRBD1 (5 bases). The CDR3 extends over 13 amino acids. The germline V gene encodes CDR1 SGHDT and CDR2 YYEEEE. With 2 bases removed from V and 4 bases from J, the gap between germline ends came to 7 bases.

The chain has TRBV27 and TRBJ1-4; unclear D gene. Per the germline V gene, CDR1 is MNHEY and CDR2 is SMNVEV (reference sequence). The CDR3 has 13 residues. V dropped 5 bases and J dropped 8 bases, with 12 bases sitting between them. CDR3 DNA: TGTGCCAGCAGTACCACGGTGTACGAAAAACTGTTTTTT. Amino acid sequence: CASSTTVYEKLFF. The full variable domain, its missing parts supplied by reference TRBV27 and TRBJ1-4, is EAQVTQNPRYLITVTGKKLTVTCSQNMNHEYMSWYRQDPGLGLRQIYYSMNVEVTDKGDVPEGYKVSRKEKRNFPLILESPSPNQTSLYFCASSTTVYEKLFFGSGTQLSVL.

The chain couples TRBV11-2 to TRBJ2-2; D gene ambiguous. The CDR3 sequence is 14 residues long. CDR1 and CDR2 from the germline V gene are SGHAT and FQNNGV. V was pared by 2 bases and J by 2 bases, with 6 bases between. The CDR3 here is CASSLPINTGELFF. The CDR3 DNA is TGTGCCAGCAGCTTACCCATCAACACCGGGGAGCTGTTTTTT.

The chain combines TRBV27 with TRBJ2-1; D perhaps matches TRBD2 (5 bases). CDR1 and CDR2 from the germline V gene are MNHEY and SMNVEV (reference sequence). The V and J ends lost 5 bases and 4 bases respectively, with 15 bases between them. This CDR3 comprises 15 residues. This CDR3 is CASSTLATSYNEQFF. Written as DNA, the CDR3 is TGTGCCAGCAGTACGCTAGCTACCTCTTACAATGAGCAGTTCTTC.